A single sample gave rise to the 29 T cell receptor beta chains below, sequenced in a study of cytomegalovirus exposure and HLA in healthy donors. Assay used: immunoSEQ multiplex PCR; TCRdb lists only in-frame clones, some missing. The sample consists of over 35,000 clones, approximately 92% of them appearing once. What was sequenced was PBMCs. The receptors come from a young man in good health and CMV-seronegative.

The DNA for the CDR3 is TGTGCCAGCAGCTTCCTCCAGGGAGGGGACTATGGCTACACCTTC. Its translation is CASSFLQGGDYGYTF. V gene TRBV7-8 combines with J gene TRBJ1-2, with a tentative D call TRBD1 (5 bases). Germline CDR1 is SGHVS and CDR2 is FQNEAQ. The CDR3 is made up of 15 amino acids. Between the trimmed V and J ends, which lost 3 bases and 3 bases, there was a span of 14 bases. Filled out from reference TRBV7-8 and TRBJ1-2, the complete variable domain reads GAGVSQSPRYKVAKRGQDVALRCDPISGHVSLFWYQQALGQGPEFLTYFQNEAQLDKSGLPSDRFFAERPEGSVSTLKIQRTQQEDSAVYLCASSFLQGGDYGYTFGSGTRLTVV.

In its sample, this clone was seen a few times. The genes are TRBV25-1 and TRBJ2-7, with D uncertain. The CDR3 contains 10 residues. Trimming shortened V by 5 bases and J by 7 bases, and 6 bases separated the two germline ends. Germline V gene lookup returns CDR1 MGHDK and CDR2 SYGVNS. The CDR3 protein is CASSLREQYF. For the CDR3, the DNA is TGTGCCAGCAGTCTGAGAGAGCAGTACTTC.

The count of this clone is one. The rearrangement uses TRBV5-1 and TRBJ1-2; a possible D gene is TRBD1 (5 bases). V lost 7 bases and J lost 0, with 13 bases in between. Germline V lookup: CDR1 SGHRS, CDR2 YFSETQ. The CDR3 has 14 amino acids. The CDR3 DNA follows: TGCGCCAGCGGTCCGGGACTAGCTAACTATGGCTACACCTTC. This gives the protein CASGPGLANYGYTF.

This chain joins TRBV6-5 and TRBJ1-1; 7 bases are shared with TRBD1. The CDR3 consists of 14 residues. Trimming took 6 bases from V and 1 from J; bases not matched to a gene: 5. In germline, CDR1 is MNHEY, CDR2 SVGAGI. In DNA, the CDR3 is TGTGCCAGCAGCCGCGACAGGGCGAACACTGAAGCTTTCTTT. Translating it yields CASSRDRANTEAFF.

The chain carries TRBV19 and TRBJ2-5; no clear D. This CDR3 has 15 amino acids. Per germline, CDR1 LNHDA and CDR2 SQIVND (reference sequence). The germline V and J ends were trimmed by 3 bases and 3 bases, with 14 bases remaining between them. DNA of the CDR3: TGTGCCAGTAGTATGAGGTGGCAGAATAAAGAGACCCAGTACTTC. Amino acids: CASSMRWQNKETQYF.

DNA of the CDR3: TGTGCCAGCAGTTACGCCCAGACAGGGAACTATGGCTACACCTTC. Protein product: CASSYAQTGNYGYTF. The V call is TRBV6-6, the J call TRBJ1-2; 7 bases align to TRBD1. Per the germline V gene, CDR1 is MNHNY and CDR2 is SVGAGI (reference sequence). V lost 2 bases and J lost 2; bases outside the gene matches: 5. CDR3 size: 15 residues.

The chain recombines TRBV7-9 with TRBJ1-2, with D possibly matching TRBD1 (5 bases). Per germline, CDR1 SEHNR and CDR2 FQNEAQ (reference sequence). The CDR3 has 14 residues. V shed 1 base and J shed 6 bases, with 12 bases lying between them. The CDR3 sequence: CASSLDSRANGYTF. The CDR3, as DNA: TGTGCCAGCAGCTTAGATTCCAGGGCAAATGGCTACACCTTC.

The V gene is TRBV5-6, the J gene TRBJ2-7, with 7 positions matching TRBD2. The CDR3 consists of 15 residues. V trimming: 0 bases; J trimming: 3 bases; junction bases outside the gene matches: 6. Germline V gene lookup returns CDR1 SGHDT and CDR2 YYEEEE. This CDR3 reads CASSLGGGGHYEQYF. The DNA of the CDR3 is TGTGCCAGCAGCTTGGGGGGGGGTGGGCACTACGAGCAGTACTTC.

This sequence joins TRBV7-2 and TRBJ2-1; TRBD2 matches at 11 bases. V lost 5 bases and J lost 2; bases outside the gene matches: 8. The CDR3 is made up of 17 amino acids. The germline V gene has CDR1 SGHTA and CDR2 FQGNSA. The CDR3 here is CASSGFYSGGAYNEQFF. The CDR3, as DNA: TGTGCCAGCAGCGGGTTTTATAGCGGGGGGGCCTACAATGAGCAGTTCTTC.

The gene calls are TRBV5-1 and TRBJ2-1, with 11 positions matching TRBD2. J lost 4 bases, V lost 0 bases, and 3 bases had no gene match. The CDR3 sequence is 16 residues long. Per germline, CDR1 SGHRS and CDR2 YFSETQ. The CDR3 DNA reads as TGCGCCAGCAGCTTGGGCGGGACTAGCGGATACAATGAGCAGTTCTTC. This sequence encodes CASSLGGTSGYNEQFF.

J is TRBJ1-1 and V is TRBV10-2; 8 bases fit TRBD1. The trim removed 9 bases at V and 5 bases at J, leaving 8 bases unmatched. Germline lookup yields CDR1 WSHSY and CDR2 SAAADI. The CDR3 is 13 amino acids. The CDR3 DNA follows: TGCGCCAGTGGACAGGGAGAGAAGACTGAAGCTTTCTTT. Encoded protein: CASGQGEKTEAFF.

This rearrangement joins TRBV6-5 to TRBJ2-1, with 7 bases aligning to TRBD1. Trimming removed 2 bases from V and 10 bases from J; junction bases left unmatched: 5. Germline values: CDR1 MNHEY, CDR2 SVGAGI. This CDR3 spans 13 amino acids. The CDR3 loop is CASSYDRVGEQFF. For the CDR3, the DNA is TGTGCCAGCAGTTACGACAGGGTGGGAGAGCAGTTCTTC.

This clone was detected once. The V gene is TRBV5-1, the J gene TRBJ1-4; TRBD1 matches 8 bases. The germline V gene has CDR1 SGHRS and CDR2 YFSETQ. The CDR3 length is 14 residues. Germline trimming cut 6 bases from V and 2 bases from J; bases unmatched to any gene: 3. The CDR3 spells CASTAGGTNEKLFF. In DNA, the CDR3 is TGCGCCAGCACCGCAGGGGGCACTAATGAAAAACTGTTTTTT.

DNA of the CDR3: TGTGCCAGCAGGCATACAGGGGGGCAGACCCAGTACTTC. Translating it yields CASRHTGGQTQYF. The chain uses TRBV6-1 and TRBJ2-5, with 8 bases aligning to TRBD1. V dropped 6 bases and J dropped 6; count of bases not matched to a gene: 6. Looked up from germline, CDR1 is MNHNS and CDR2 is SASEGT. This CDR3 has 13 amino acids.

The rearrangement joins TRBV5-5 to TRBJ1-4; D is undetermined. V was pared by 6 bases and J by 7 bases, with 13 bases between. This CDR3 is built from 13 residues. Germline CDR1 SGHKS, CDR2 YYEKEE (reference sequence). The CDR3, as DNA: TGTGCCAGCACCGGACTATTAGGTGAAAAACTGTTTTTT. Translation: CASTGLLGEKLFF.

The V and J genes are TRBV5-5 and TRBJ2-5; no clear D gene. V was cut by 6 bases and J by 4 bases, with 10 bases left in between. Germline V lookup: CDR1 SGHKS, CDR2 YYEKEE (reference sequence). The CDR3 is 12 amino acids. CDR3 coding DNA: TGTGCCAGCAACACTATGGGAGAGACCCAGTACTTC. It specifies CASNTMGETQYF.

This chain connects TRBV15 to TRBJ1-1, with 10 bases aligning to TRBD1. J gave up 6 bases and V 3 bases, and 4 bases lay outside the gene matches. The germline V gene encodes CDR1 LNHNV and CDR2 YYDKDF (reference sequence). The CDR3 totals 14 residues. The CDR3 protein is CATSRDRGIAEAFF. The CDR3 coding sequence is TGTGCCACCAGCAGGGACAGGGGGATAGCTGAAGCTTTCTTT.

CDR3 nucleotide sequence: TGTGCCAGCAGTTACTCGATAGACACCGGAAACACCATATATTTT. This translates into CASSYSIDTGNTIYF. The chain is built from TRBV6-5 and TRBJ1-3; the D is unclear. Between the trimmed V and J ends, which lost 0 bases and 4 bases, there was a span of 10 bases. Germline V gives CDR1 MNHEY, CDR2 SVGAGI. This CDR3 spans 15 amino acids.

V is TRBV5-1 and J is TRBJ2-2, with TRBD1 matching 10 bases. CDR3 length: 16 amino acids. Germline V CDR1 and CDR2: SGHRS, YFSETQ. Trimming removed 1 base from V and 5 bases from J; junction bases left unmatched: 5. DNA for the CDR3: TGCGCCAGCAGCTTGAGGGGACAGGGGATAACCGGGGAGCTGTTTTTT. This codes for CASSLRGQGITGELFF. Full variable domain (outside the CDR3, taken from reference TRBV5-1 and TRBJ2-2): KAGVTQTPRYLIKTRGQQVTLSCSPISGHRSVSWYQQTPGQGLQFLFEYFSETQRNKGNFPGRFSGRQFSNSRSEMNVSTLELGDSALYLCASSLRGQGITGELFFGEGSRLTVL.

J is TRBJ2-3 and V is TRBV6-1; 9 bases are a match to TRBD1. Looked up from germline, CDR1 is MNHNS and CDR2 is SASEGT. J was trimmed by 2 bases and V by 5 bases; bases with no gene match: 5. CDR3 length equals 15 residues. The CDR3 reads CASSSGTGPTDTQYF. The DNA of the CDR3 is TGTGCCAGCAGTTCTGGGACAGGGCCCACAGATACGCAGTATTTT.

J is TRBJ2-1 and V is TRBV7-2, with 8 bases matching TRBD1. This CDR3 is built from 14 residues. V gave up 1 base and J gave up 7 bases; unmatched junction bases: 3. Germline V gene lookup returns CDR1 SGHTA and CDR2 FQGNSA. CDR3 bases: TGTGCCAGCAGCTTAGTCCAGGGGGCGAATGAGCAGTTCTTC. The encoded protein is CASSLVQGANEQFF.

CDR3 residues: CASSSPGGSGGAPRNEQFF. In DNA, the CDR3 is TGTGCCAGCAGCTCCCCCGGGGGGAGCGGAGGGGCCCCCCGGAATGAGCAGTTCTTC. The V call is TRBV9, the J call TRBJ2-1, with 7 bases identical to TRBD2. This CDR3 region has 19 residues. V gave up 4 bases and J gave up 7 bases; unmatched junction bases: 23. Looked up from germline, CDR1 is SGDLS and CDR2 is YYNGEE.

This clone was observed once. The rearrangement joins TRBV28 to TRBJ1-3, with 8 bases that match TRBD1. Losses at the gene ends were 5 bases for V and 4 bases for J; bases not matched to a gene: 7. CDR1 and CDR2 (germline): MDHEN, SYDVKM. This CDR3 is 15 amino acids long. The CDR3 DNA sequence: TGTGCCAGCAGTCCAGCAGGGGGCCCAGGAAACACCATATATTTT. This gives the protein CASSPAGGPGNTIYF.

This CDR3 is CAIMGQHYNEQFF. CDR3 DNA: TGTGCCATCATGGGACAGCATTACAATGAGCAGTTCTTC. This chain connects TRBV10-3 to TRBJ2-1; 7 positions agree with TRBD1. This CDR3 contains 13 residues. V dropped 7 bases and J dropped 4; count of bases not matched to a gene: 4. Germline CDR1 and CDR2: ENHRY and SYGVKD.

The chain couples TRBV19 to TRBJ1-1; D unclear. Germline values: CDR1 LNHDA, CDR2 SQIVND (reference sequence). This CDR3 has 15 residues. The V end was cut by 2 bases, the J end by 0 bases, with 10 bases between. The DNA of the CDR3 is TGTGCCAGTAGTATATCTAGTGGCGTGAACACTGAAGCTTTCTTT. Translating gives CASSISSGVNTEAFF. Combining the CDR3 with reference TRBV19 and TRBJ1-1 gives the whole variable domain DGGITQSPKYLFRKEGQNVTLSCEQNLNHDAMYWYRQDPGQGLRLIYYSQIVNDFQKGDIAEGYSVSREKKESFPLTVTSAQKNPTAFYLCASSISSGVNTEAFFGQGTRLTVV.

The genes are TRBV5-1 and TRBJ1-3, with unresolved D. The CDR3 runs to 15 residues. The germline gives CDR1 SGHRS, CDR2 YFSETQ. Trimming took off 2 bases at V and 6 bases at J, with 15 bases between the two ends. The CDR3 DNA reads as TGCGCCAGCAGCTTAGCAGGCTCCTCTTTAAACACCATATATTTT. This gives the protein CASSLAGSSLNTIYF.

The chain links TRBV5-1 to TRBJ2-1; TRBD2 might be the D (5 bases). CDR1 and CDR2 (germline): SGHRS, YFSETQ. The length of the CDR3 is 17 residues. V was trimmed by 2 bases and J by 0 bases, leaving 15 bases between them. For the CDR3, the DNA is TGCGCCAGCAGCTTTTATTCTTCGGGGTCCTCCTACAATGAGCAGTTCTTC. Residues: CASSFYSSGSSYNEQFF.

The rearrangement joins TRBV7-3 to TRBJ2-2, with 10 positions matching TRBD1. From germline, CDR1 is SGHTA and CDR2 FQGTGA. V trimming: 5 bases; J trimming: 1 base; junction bases outside the gene matches: 4. The CDR3 totals 16 residues. CDR3 nucleotide sequence: TGTGCCAGCAGCCATGGGACAGGGGTGAACACCGGGGAGCTGTTTTTT. Amino acids: CASSHGTGVNTGELFF.

This rearrangement joins TRBV28 to TRBJ2-7; 7 nucleotides align to TRBD1. Germline trimming cut 2 bases from V and 4 bases from J; bases unmatched to any gene: 17. Germline V gives CDR1 MDHEN, CDR2 SYDVKM. The CDR3 spans 18 residues. Here the CDR3 DNA reads TGTGCCAGCAGTTTACGAGGGGGCGGCAGGGGGTTCTATTACGAGCAGTACTTC. It translates to CASSLRGGGRGFYYEQYF.